The 20 T cell receptor beta chains below come from one sample, sequenced in a study of technical replicates of blood from several donors. Profiling relied on immunoSEQ multiplex PCR, and the TCRdb table lists in-frame clones only, not all of them. The top ten clones hold approximately 0.21% of a sample with more than 90,000 clones, under 97% of them seen once. The specimen was T cells isolated from PBMCs. Every receptor here comes from a human donor in good health.

The chain recombines TRBV5-1 with TRBJ2-3; 7 nucleotides align to TRBD2. Unmatched junction bases numbered 6, after V lost 4 bases and J lost 1 base. In germline, CDR1 is SGHRS, CDR2 YFSETQ. CDR3 length: 15 amino acids. The CDR3 nucleotides read TGCGCCAGCAGCCCAAAAAGCGGGGGCACAGATACGCAGTATTTT. Translating it yields CASSPKSGGTDTQYF.

The chain links TRBV18 to TRBJ2-5; possible D gene TRBD1, 6 bases. Germline CDR1 reads KGHSH; CDR2 reads LQKENI. Between the trimmed V and J ends, which lost 6 bases and 2 bases, there was a span of 19 bases. This CDR3 is 16 amino acids long. CDR3 bases: TGTGCCAGCTCTCATATTCCACAGGGATATCAAGAGACCCAGTACTTC. Translation gives CASSHIPQGYQETQYF. Full variable domain (missing parts from reference TRBV18 and TRBJ2-5): NAGVMQNPRHLVRRRGQEARLRCSPMKGHSHVYWYRQLPEEGLKFMVYLQKENIIDESGMPKERFSAEFPKEGPSILRIQQVVRGDSAAYFCASSHIPQGYQETQYFGPGTRLLVL.

This clone has only a few counts. The chain carries TRBV2 and TRBJ1-1; 9 bases agree with TRBD1. The CDR3 contains 14 residues. The germline V gene encodes CDR1 SNHLY and CDR2 FYNNEI. The V segment lost 7 bases and the J segment 4 bases; nucleotides outside the gene matches: 7. The CDR3 is CASIPGQGFTEAFF. The DNA for the CDR3 is TGTGCCAGCATTCCGGGACAGGGATTCACTGAAGCTTTCTTT.

The CDR3 DNA follows: TGTGCCAGCAGCCAACTGACAGGGACAGGAGAGACCCAGTACTTC. Amino acids: CASSQLTGTGETQYF. V and J are TRBV11-2 and TRBJ2-5, with 8 bases that match TRBD1. The CDR3 covers 15 residues. Germline V lookup: CDR1 SGHAT, CDR2 FQNNGV. Unmatched junction bases numbered 9, after V lost 5 bases and J lost 4 bases.

J is TRBJ2-7 and V is TRBV6-1, with a possible D match to TRBD2 (5 bases). V was trimmed by 8 bases and J by 0 bases, leaving 14 bases between them. The CDR3 runs to 14 residues. The germline CDR1 and CDR2 sequences are MNHNS and SASEGT. CDR3 region: CASARGTGSYEQYF. The CDR3 nucleotides read TGTGCCAGCGCCCGGGGTACCGGCTCCTACGAGCAGTACTTC.

The rearrangement links TRBV15 to TRBJ2-5; D is undetermined. V shed 0 bases and J shed 5 bases, with 7 bases lying between them. Germline assignment: CDR1 LNHNV and CDR2 YYDKDF (reference sequence). The CDR3 consists of 13 residues. The CDR3 spells CATSRDLLETQYF. As DNA, the CDR3 is TGTGCCACCAGCAGAGATCTACTGGAGACCCAGTACTTC.

This clone has only one observation. The genes are TRBV2 and TRBJ1-4; 7 bases match TRBD1. Germline lookup yields CDR1 SNHLY and CDR2 FYNNEI. V trimming: 4 bases; J trimming: 1 base; junction bases outside the gene matches: 3. The CDR3 contains 15 residues. CDR3 sequence reads: CASSGYRGTNEKLFF. The CDR3 DNA reads as TGTGCCAGCAGTGGATACAGGGGAACTAATGAAAAACTGTTTTTT.

The rearrangement uses TRBV18 and TRBJ1-1; D is perhaps TRBD1 (6 bases). V gave up 3 bases and J gave up 2 bases, with 16 bases separating them. From germline, CDR1 is KGHSH and CDR2 LQKENI. The length of the CDR3 is 16 residues. The CDR3 loop reads CASSPATGTPNTEAFF. The CDR3 coding sequence is TGTGCCAGCTCACCGGCAACAGGGACACCTAACACTGAAGCTTTCTTT.

This chain connects TRBV19 to TRBJ2-5, with D possibly being TRBD2 (6 bases). Germline V lookup: CDR1 LNHDA, CDR2 SQIVND (reference sequence). The CDR3 sequence is 9 residues long. The V and J ends lost 7 bases and 14 bases respectively, with 11 bases between them. The chain's CDR3 is CASTRDSYF. CDR3 bases: TGTGCCAGTACCCGGGACTCCTACTTC. The complete variable domain, with remaining parts taken from reference TRBV19 and TRBJ2-5, reads DGGITQSPKYLFRKEGQNVTLSCEQNLNHDAMYWYRQDPGQGLRLIYYSQIVNDFQKGDIAEGYSVSREKKESFPLTVTSAQKNPTAFYLCASTRDSYFGPGTRLLVL.

The V gene is TRBV11-3, the J gene TRBJ2-2; 9 bases map to TRBD2. Trimming removed 0 bases from V and 5 bases from J; junction bases left unmatched: 4. The length of the CDR3 is 16 residues. CDR1 is SGHNT and CDR2 is YENEEA in the germline V gene. The CDR3 region has the DNA TGTGCCAGCAGCTTAGATCTCGGACTAGCGACCGGGGAGCTGTTTTTT. Its translation: CASSLDLGLATGELFF.

The genes are TRBV5-1 and TRBJ2-5; 13 bases are a match to TRBD2. The germline V gene has CDR1 SGHRS and CDR2 YFSETQ. V dropped 3 bases and J dropped 2; count of bases not matched to a gene: 7. The CDR3 runs to 17 residues. The CDR3 is CASSSRRTSGGQETQYF. CDR3 DNA: TGCGCCAGCAGCTCTCGTCGGACTAGCGGGGGTCAAGAGACCCAGTACTTC. Complete variable domain (other parts from reference TRBV5-1 and TRBJ2-5): KAGVTQTPRYLIKTRGQQVTLSCSPISGHRSVSWYQQTPGQGLQFLFEYFSETQRNKGNFPGRFSGRQFSNSRSEMNVSTLELGDSALYLCASSSRRTSGGQETQYFGPGTRLLVL.

V is TRBV28 and J is TRBJ2-2; 11 bases match TRBD2. CDR3 length: 13 amino acids. With 9 bases clipped from V and 6 bases from J, the junction kept 3 bases outside the gene matches. From germline, CDR1 is MDHEN and CDR2 SYDVKM. CDR3 nucleotides: TGTGCCAGTTTAGCGGGAGGGCCCGGGGAGCTGTTTTTT. Translating it yields CASLAGGPGELFF.

This clone was seen once. J is TRBJ1-2 and V is TRBV18; unclear D gene. V was clipped by 0 bases and J by 6 bases, with 8 bases between them. The CDR3 is 13 residues long. CDR1 and CDR2 (germline): KGHSH, LQKENI. The DNA for the CDR3 is TGTGCCAGCTCACCACCGAACGGGGATGGCTACACCTTC. This encodes CASSPPNGDGYTF.

The J gene is TRBJ2-1, the V gene TRBV6-1, with D perhaps TRBD1 (5 bases). The CDR3 loop spans 16 amino acids. V was shortened by 4 bases and J by 0 bases, with 13 bases between the two germline ends. The germline gives CDR1 MNHNS, CDR2 SASEGT. Written as DNA, the CDR3 is TGTGCCAGCAGTGGCCAGGGTAATCGCTCCTACAATGAGCAGTTCTTC. Protein product: CASSGQGNRSYNEQFF.

The chain couples TRBV28 to TRBJ2-2; the D gene is possibly TRBD1 (6 bases). This CDR3 is built from 15 residues. Germline V gene data show CDR1 as MDHEN and CDR2 as SYDVKM. The V end was cut by 3 bases, the J end by 1 base, with 9 bases between. This chain's CDR3 is CASSFQTGNTGELFF. CDR3 nucleotides: TGTGCCAGCAGTTTCCAGACAGGGAACACCGGGGAGCTGTTTTTT.

The chain combines TRBV7-8 with TRBJ2-1, with 12 bases matching TRBD2. Germline V lookup: CDR1 SGHVS, CDR2 FQNEAQ. V gave up 5 bases and J gave up 7 bases; unmatched junction bases: 3. CDR3 size: 14 residues. This CDR3 is CASSRTSGINEQFF. The CDR3 nucleotides are TGTGCCAGCAGCCGGACTAGCGGGATAAATGAGCAGTTCTTC.

The chain couples TRBV2 to TRBJ1-2; the match to TRBD1 covers 7 bases. The germline gives CDR1 SNHLY, CDR2 FYNNEI. Trimming removed 6 bases from V and 4 bases from J; junction bases left unmatched: 5. The CDR3 spans 13 residues. The CDR3 spells CASRGEGAYGYTF. DNA of the CDR3: TGTGCCAGCAGAGGAGAGGGGGCCTATGGCTACACCTTC. The variable domain in full, completed from reference TRBV2 and TRBJ1-2, reads EPEVTQTPSHQVTQMGQEVILRCVPISNHLYFYWYRQILGQKVEFLVSFYNNEISEKSEIFDDQFSVERPDGSNFTLKIRSTKLEDSAMYFCASRGEGAYGYTFGSGTRLTVV.

The rearrangement links TRBV10-1 to TRBJ2-7, with D unresolved. Germline loops: CDR1 WNHNN, CDR2 SYGVQD (reference sequence). V shed 3 bases and J shed 3 bases, with 6 bases lying between them. There are 12 residues in the CDR3. The CDR3 DNA is TGCGCCAGCAGTGACTTAAACTACGAGCAGTACTTC. Its protein product is CASSDLNYEQYF.

J is TRBJ1-4 and V is TRBV10-1, with 8 positions matching TRBD1. Looked up from germline, CDR1 is WNHNN and CDR2 is SYGVQD (reference sequence). The CDR3 is made up of 17 amino acids. The V gene end was trimmed by 4 bases and the J gene end by 2 bases; junction bases not matched to a gene: 9. The CDR3 DNA is TGCGCCAGCAGTGGTGGGACAGGACGGAACACTAATGAAAAACTGTTTTTT. Protein: CASSGGTGRNTNEKLFF.

The CDR3 here is CASSLSVSTDTQYF. CDR3 DNA sequence: TGTGCCAGCAGCTTAAGCGTCAGCACAGATACGCAGTATTTT. The rearrangement uses TRBV7-9 and TRBJ2-3, with D unresolved. V was trimmed by 2 bases and J by 0 bases, leaving 6 bases between them. CDR1 is SEHNR, CDR2 FQNEAQ, per germline (reference sequence). The CDR3 consists of 14 residues.